The rows below give T cell receptor beta chains drawn from one sample of a study of OX40 agonist ivuxolimab in advanced cancers. The table came from immunoSEQ multiplex PCR; TCRdb's copy has only in-frame clones and leaves some out. The table includes tens of thousands of clones, just under 90% detected once. Material: CD4+ or CD8+ T cells sorted from blood, obtained in a trial of the OX40 agonist ivuxolimab. The receptors shown here come from an adult with an advanced solid tumor such as melanoma, head and neck, liver or kidney cancer. Each CDR3 is given with its conserved first and last residue. Each record gives: V gene, J gene, D gene, clone size, CDR3 length, CDR3 DNA, CDR3 protein. The D gene is left open where the match is weak. Clone size is shown for a subset of rows, as once, few, many or a class of expanded clone.

>TRBV5-4|TRBJ2-3|TRBD2|.|16
TGTGCCAGCAGCAGGGGACTAGCAGACACCACAGATACGCAGTATTTT
CASSRGLADTTDTQYF
>TRBV2|TRBJ2-5|TRBD2|once|17
TGTGCCAGCAGTGAGGAGGGACTAGCGGGAGAAAGGGAGACCCAGTACTTC
CASSEEGLAGERETQYF
>TRBV19|TRBJ1-4|TRBD1|.|14
TGTGCCAGTAGTCCGGGACAGCTCATGGCGAAACTGTTTTTT
CASSPGQLMAKLFF
>TRBV28|TRBJ2-1|TRBD2|.|17
TGTGCCAGCAGCCTTCTAGCGGGAGGGCCTAGAGGGGGGGAGCAGTTCTTC
CASSLLAGGPRGGEQFF
>TRBV29-1|TRBJ1-1|.|.|13
TGCAGCGTCCTGGTCCAATTGAACACTGAAGCTTTCTTT
CSVLVQLNTEAFF
>TRBV11-1|TRBJ2-1|TRBD2|once|16
TGTGCCAGCAGCTTGGCGGGACTAGCGGGAGTCAATGAGCAGTTCTTC
CASSLAGLAGVNEQFF
>TRBV15|TRBJ1-2|TRBD1|once|14
TGTGCCACCAGCAGACAGGGGGCTATGTATGGCTACACCTTC
CATSRQGAMYGYTF
>TRBV18|TRBJ2-7|.|.|15
TGTGCCAGCTCACCGAGGCAGGTGGGAACCTACGAGCAGTACTTC
CASSPRQVGTYEQYF
>TRBV5-6|TRBJ1-1|TRBD1|.|14
TGTGCCAGCAGTTTTGGACAGGGCGACACTGAAGCTTTCTTT
CASSFGQGDTEAFF
>TRBV4-2|TRBJ1-5|.|.|15
TGTGCCAGCAGCCAAGAGACAAGCGAAGTAGCGGCCCAGCATTTT
CASSQETSEVAAQHF